This T cell receptor (beta chain) is drawn from a study of shared clonotypes between healthy human individuals (dated by TCRdb to 2019 to 2021). Study-level background: The cohort included three men and a couple of women between 18 and 49 years of age. For each donor, three plates each were used for CD4 naive and CD4 memory, two plates were used for CD8 naive, and one plate was used for CD8 memory. Blood TCR repertoires of roughly 5 healthy adults were deeply sequenced to estimate repertoire size and the extent of clonotype sharing between individuals. To increase sequencing depth and limit assay-specific biases, different laboratories used diverse techniques to prepare libraries and sequence TCR repertoires. Leukapheresis yielded between about 0.85 and 10 billion PBMCs per donor.

TCR CDR3 regions were amplified from genomic DNA by multiplex PCR using the deep immunoSEQ assay. For each cell subset, the extracted genomic DNA was distributed evenly across all wells of several immunoSEQ 96-well plates, and each plate served as one replicate. For sorted subsets, roughly 200 ng of genomic DNA, equivalent to 25,000 to 35,000 T cell genomes, went into each replicate PCR. Purified libraries were measured with a Qubit 3.0 fluorometer, size-checked on a Bioanalyzer 2100, and measured again with the KAPA Library Quantification kit. Every immunoSEQ 96-well plate was sequenced on a separate single-read 150-cycle Illumina NextSeq 550 flow cell. The authors' pipeline ran thus. Because the immunoSEQ output included only junctional sequences and no quality scores, the filtering could not be the same as the filtering used for full-length reads. Sequences were annotated with PyIR, a Python wrapper for IgBLAST v1.9, and V/J genes and CDR3 were assigned using IMGT germline references. Any read was removed if the V/J assignment was weak (E-value above 1e-6), the CDR3 was missing, or the read contained stop codons, out-of-frame junctions, or ambiguous translated residues. V3J clonotypes were defined as sequences sharing an identical inferred V gene, J gene, and CDR3 amino acid sequence. To compute the percentage overlap between repertoires, the number of shared unique clonotypes was divided by the size of the smaller repertoire. RTK rarefaction, the Chao1 estimator, and Recon v2.1 estimates of unobserved clonotypes were used to assess repertoire richness. For all TCRbeta clonotypes obtained by the gDNA method from several donors, generation probabilities were computed with OLGA. TCRdb retrieved this table from immuneACCESS and kept in-frame rearrangements only. Not all clones are present; in checked studies, unresolved V genes account for under half, and no reason is known for the remainder. That table supplies the V and J calls and clone size; D and trimming were determined from the DNA. Recorded for this sample are some 650,000 clones; almost 97% of them occurred a single time. About 0.06% of the sample belongs to the ten largest clones.

Study-level results and caveats: Compared with non-shared clonotypes, clonotypes shared by all four sorted-subset donors had higher generation probabilities. Larger estimated clonotype richness was generally found for naive subsets than for memory subsets. Across a handful of donors, approximately 4.6% of naive CD4, approximately 3.5% of naive CD8, about 2.3% of memory CD4, and 0.3% to 0.45% of memory CD8 clonotypes were shared. Pairwise subsampling indicated that sequencing depth was expected to affect the degree of clonotype sharing among donors. Rarefaction of sorted-subset datasets indicated incomplete sequencing despite the large sequencing depth. Sampling was restricted to blood, and TCR repertoires in tissue are likely to differ from TCR repertoires in blood. Because the study included only a small number of donors, the genetic and exposure-history diversity represented was limited.

A remark on this clone: Its cognate antigen has yet to be identified. Per-base qualities were not stored, and no clone one base away is much larger.

Donors were healthy HIV-negative adults with no recently reported acute infections or vaccinations. Only Caucasian adults living in Nashville, Tennessee, USA were represented among the donors. Magnetic negative selection was used to enrich CD4+ T cells, after which naive cells were positively selected on CD45RA and the negative fraction became the memory subset. Blood was collected by leukapheresis, and PBMCs were isolated by Ficoll-Histopaque density gradient centrifugation and then cryopreserved in liquid nitrogen vapor phase. Purity and quantity of every magnetically sorted T cell population were checked by analytical flow cytometry. Genomic DNA was isolated from each sorted fraction and quantified by UV absorbance on a Nanodrop 2000c. Here V drops 4 bases and J drops 2 bases, and the junction holds 3 bases not matched to any gene. Including cysteine and phenylalanine, the CDR3 has 13 amino acids. Just CDR3 DNA is preserved here, 39 bases in frame from base 1. For CDR1 and CDR2, the germline V gene lists SGDLS and YYNGEE.

The sample consisted of naive CD4+ T cells sorted from blood. The sample's cell subset or site label is to be understood as: CD45RA+ positively selected. Here the chain combines TRBV9 and TRBJ2-7, with 7 bases in between that match TRBD1. The TCR sequence derives from a young woman in good health. CDR3 reads: CASSSQGAYEQYF. The DNA reads as follows: TGTGCCAGCAGCTCTCAGGGGGCCTACGAGCAGTACTTC. With the rest looked up from the reference TRBV9 and TRBJ2-7 genes rather than sequenced, the full variable domain is DSGVTQTPKHLITATGQRVTLRCSPRSGDLSVYWYQQSLDQGLQFLIQYYNGEERAKGNILERFSAQQFPDLHSELNLSSLELGDSALYFCASSSQGAYEQYFGPGTRLTVT.